This entry lists 27 T cell receptor beta chains sequenced from one sample in a study of T cells in Graves' hyperthyroidism and ophthalmopathy. RNA transcripts were the template for amplifying TCR beta CDR3 regions. In the first-round RT-PCR of the TCR CDR3, the HTBI primer set was used. TCRdb fed the multiplex PCR reads into MiXCR, producing one record per CDR3 protein. Of hundreds of thousands of distinct CDR3 sequences listed, approximately 40% are singletons. The material sequenced was blood. All receptors derive from a man between 18 and 35 years old with Graves' hyperthyroidism.

This clonotype was detected only once. The chain recombines TRBV19 with TRBJ2-6; tentative D call: TRBD2 (5 bases). This CDR3 has 16 residues. The germline gives CDR1 LNHDA, CDR2 SQIVND (reference sequence). V lost 6 bases and J 0 bases, leaving 12 bases between the germline ends. The CDR3 nucleotides are TGTGCCAGTAGAGGGAGAGACCCCTCTGGGGCCAACGTCCTGACTTTC. Amino acids: CASRGRDPSGANVLTF.

The chain joins TRBV9 to TRBJ1-1; D uncertain. Per germline, CDR1 SGDLS and CDR2 YYNGEE. The V end was cut by 0 bases, the J end by 14 bases, with 17 bases between. The CDR3 has 13 residues. The CDR3 sequence: CASSVGGNNEQFF. In nucleotides, the CDR3 is TGTGCCAGCAGCGTAGGAGGGAACAATGAGCAGTTCTTT.

This clonotype was recorded a few times. The chain is built from TRBV7-2 and TRBJ2-5; D is undetermined. Trimming pared 2 bases from V and 1 base from J, leaving 14 bases between. The germline V gene encodes CDR1 SGHTA and CDR2 FQGNSA. The CDR3 covers 16 residues. CDR3 sequence (DNA): TGTGCCAGCAGCTTAAGCCGCCTTACGTCCCAAGAGACCCAGTACTTC. Its translation is CASSLSRLTSQETQYF.

This chain connects TRBV5-6 to TRBJ1-2; D may be TRBD1 (5 bases). V was shortened by 2 bases and J by 2 bases, with 16 bases between the two germline ends. The CDR3 length is 16 residues. CDR1 is SGHDT and CDR2 is YYEEEE in the germline V gene. The CDR3 reads CASSFWGTGLNYGYTF. CDR3 DNA sequence: TGTGCCAGCAGCTTTTGGGGCACCGGGCTCAACTATGGCTACACCTTC. The full variable domain, rest sourced from reference TRBV5-6 and TRBJ1-2, is DAGVTQSPTHLIKTRGQQVTLRCSPKSGHDTVSWYQQALGQGPQFIFQYYEEEERQRGNFPDRFSGHQFPNYSSELNVNALLLGDSALYLCASSFWGTGLNYGYTFGSGTRLTVV.

There are many counts of this clonotype. V is TRBV24-1 and J is TRBJ2-2; possibly TRBD2 for D (5 bases). The CDR3 runs 15 residues. In germline, CDR1 is KGHDR, CDR2 SFDVKD. Trimming took 6 bases from V and 3 from J, leaving 13 bases between them. The CDR3 DNA is TGTGCCACCAGTTTCGGGGAAGGTGACACCGGGGAGCTGTTTTTT. Its protein product is CATSFGEGDTGELFF.

As regards this clonotype: This sequence may be a read error, since a much larger clone differs from it by one base. This chain joins TRBV19 and TRBJ2-5; 12 nucleotides match TRBD1. J was trimmed by 4 bases and V by 6 bases; bases with no gene match: 3. CDR1 and CDR2 (germline): LNHDA, SQIVND (reference sequence). The CDR3 covers 14 residues. The CDR3 bases are TGTGCCAGTAGGCCGGGACAGGGGGCAGAGACCCAGTACTTC. Its translation: CASRPGQGAETQYF. The variable domain in full, with the rest retrieved from reference TRBV19 and TRBJ2-5, is DGGITQSPKYLFRKEGQNVTLSCEQNLNHDAMYWYRQDPGQGLRLIYYSQIVNDFQKGDIAEGYSVSREKKESFPLTVTSAQKNPTAFYLCASRPGQGAETQYFGPGTRLLVL.

In this sample, this clonotype turned up once. The CDR3 loop reads CASSEGQGYF. Written as DNA, the CDR3 is TGTGCCAGCAGTGAAGGGCAGGGGTACTTC. This sequence joins TRBV2 and TRBJ2-7; D possibly corresponds to TRBD1 (5 bases). This CDR3 spans 10 amino acids. From germline, CDR1 is SNHLY and CDR2 FYNNEI. V was clipped by 1 base and J by 12 bases, with 7 bases between them.

The chain links TRBV28 to TRBJ1-3; D gene uncertain. V lost 6 bases to trimming and J lost 4 bases, with 13 bases between them. This CDR3 contains 14 residues. CDR1 and CDR2 (germline): MDHEN, SYDVKM. CDR3 amino acids: CASSTTTLGNTIYF. Here the CDR3 DNA reads TGTGCCAGCAGCACTACAACTCTCGGAAACACCATATATTTT. Supplemented by reference TRBV28 and TRBJ1-3, the full variable domain reads DVKVTQSSRYLVKRTGEKVFLECVQDMDHENMFWYRQDPGLGLRLIYFSYDVKMKEKGDIPEGYSVSREKKERFSLILESASTNQTSMYLCASSTTTLGNTIYFGEGSWLTVV.

The rearrangement joins TRBV2 to TRBJ1-6; D might be TRBD1 (5 bases). This CDR3 region has 14 residues. V was cut by 8 bases and J by 8 bases, with 16 bases left in between. Germline CDR1 reads SNHLY; CDR2 reads FYNNEI. This CDR3 is CASPYEGWDSPLHF. The CDR3, as DNA: TGTGCCAGCCCCTACGAGGGGTGGGATTCACCCCTCCACTTT. The full variable domain, its missing parts supplied by reference TRBV2 and TRBJ1-6, is EPEVTQTPSHQVTQMGQEVILRCVPISNHLYFYWYRQILGQKVEFLVSFYNNEISEKSEIFDDQFSVERPDGSNFTLKIRSTKLEDSAMYFCASPYEGWDSPLHFGNGTRLTVT.

The V call is TRBV12-3 or TRBV12-4, the J call TRBJ1-1, with TRBD1 identical over 7 bases. After removal of 7 bases from V and 2 bases from J, the junction contained 7 bases not matched to a gene. This CDR3 is 14 amino acids long. CDR3 amino acids: CASTGGQTNTEAFF. The CDR3 DNA follows: TGTGCCAGCACTGGGGGACAGACCAACACTGAAGCTTTCTTT.

There are a few counts of this clonotype. The V call is TRBV20-1, the J call TRBJ1-1; D unclear. Trimming removed 5 bases from V and 5 bases from J, with 9 bases in between. Germline CDR1 DFQATT, CDR2 SNEGSKA (reference sequence). CDR3 length equals 11 residues. CDR3 protein: CSAPDDTEAFF. The CDR3 nucleotides are TGCAGTGCTCCGGACGATACTGAAGCTTTCTTT.

This clonotype came up a few times. The genes are TRBV5-1 and TRBJ2-7, with no clear D. The CDR3 extends over 14 amino acids. From germline, CDR1 is SGHRS and CDR2 YFSETQ. V was trimmed by 4 bases and J by 2 bases, leaving 13 bases between them. The CDR3 spells CASSPTTVAYEQYF. The CDR3, as DNA: TGCGCCAGCAGCCCAACGACCGTAGCCTACGAGCAGTACTTC.

The chain couples TRBV5-5 to TRBJ2-7; 8 bases agree with TRBD1. The CDR3 has 14 amino acids. V lost 2 bases and J lost 6; bases outside the gene matches: 7. In germline, CDR1 is SGHKS, CDR2 YYEKEE (reference sequence). CDR3 bases: TGTGCCAGCAGCTTCGGGCAGGGGGCAGGCGAGCAGTACTTC. Translated, it gives CASSFGQGAGEQYF.

This clonotype occurred many times. The chain has TRBV7-9 and TRBJ1-2; TRBD1 matches 7 bases. This CDR3 is 14 amino acids long. The trim removed 5 bases at V and 5 bases at J, leaving 8 bases unmatched. The germline V gene encodes CDR1 SEHNR and CDR2 FQNEAQ (reference sequence). CDR3 loop: CASSTRGTAYGYTF. CDR3 sequence (DNA): TGTGCCAGCAGCACCCGGGGGACAGCTTATGGCTACACCTTC. The full variable domain, with the rest looked up from reference TRBV7-9 and TRBJ1-2, is DTGVSQNPRHKITKRGQNVTFRCDPISEHNRLYWYRQTLGQGPEFLTYFQNEAQLEKSRLLSDRFSAERPKGSFSTLEIQRTEQGDSAMYLCASSTRGTAYGYTFGSGTRLTVV.

This clonotype was seen many times. The chain has TRBV20-1 and TRBJ1-1; possible D gene TRBD1, 6 bases. The CDR3 has 13 residues. The germline CDR1 and CDR2 sequences are DFQATT and SNEGSKA (reference sequence). The V end lost 4 bases, the J end lost 4 bases, and 13 bases lay between the germline ends. The CDR3 sequence: CSAMTGSTTEAFF. In nucleotides, the CDR3 is TGCAGTGCTATGACAGGAAGTACCACTGAAGCTTTCTTT.

This clonotype was seen a handful of times. The chain uses TRBV5-1 and TRBJ2-2; 7 bases fit TRBD1. The J segment lost 0 bases and the V segment lost 4 bases, leaving 9 bases of the junction unmatched. Germline CDR1 reads SGHRS; CDR2 reads YFSETQ. The CDR3 spans 17 residues. Here the CDR3 DNA reads TGCGCCAGCAGCCTCGAAACTGGACAGGCGAACACCGGGGAGCTGTTTTTT. This gives the protein CASSLETGQANTGELFF.

The chain links TRBV6-6 to TRBJ1-1; D call uncertain. Germline values: CDR1 MNHNY, CDR2 SVGAGI (reference sequence). CDR3 size: 12 residues. V lost 7 bases and J lost 2, with 8 bases in between. The CDR3 region is CASTRSNTEAFF. CDR3 nucleotides: TGTGCCAGCACTCGGTCCAACACTGAAGCTTTCTTT.

The V gene is TRBV25-1, the J gene TRBJ1-2; 7 bases fit TRBD1. V lost 3 bases and J lost 3; bases outside the gene matches: 7. The length of the CDR3 is 15 residues. The germline V gene has CDR1 MGHDK and CDR2 SYGVNS. The DNA of the CDR3 is TGTGCCAGCAGTGAGGGTAAGGGGGCGGACTATGGCTACACCTTC. Residues: CASSEGKGADYGYTF.

The V and J genes are TRBV7-9 and TRBJ1-5; 7 bases are shared with TRBD1. This CDR3 is 16 amino acids long. From germline, CDR1 is SEHNR and CDR2 FQNEAQ (reference sequence). Trimming at V came to 1 base and at J to 4 bases, leaving 7 bases not matched to a gene. CDR3 protein: CASSLERQGGNQPQHF. The CDR3 region has the DNA TGTGCCAGCAGCTTAGAAAGACAGGGTGGGAATCAGCCCCAGCATTTT.

The chain couples TRBV6-6 to TRBJ1-1; unclear D gene. CDR3 length: 15 residues. CDR1 is MNHNY, CDR2 SVGAGI, per germline (reference sequence). The germline V and J ends were trimmed by 7 bases and 5 bases, with 20 bases remaining between them. Here the CDR3 DNA reads TGTGCCAGCAAGGCGGCAGGCGTTTCGAGGACTGAAGCTTTCTTT. This encodes CASKAAGVSRTEAFF.

This clonotype was picked up a small number of times. V is TRBV5-5 and J is TRBJ2-5, with 8 bases that match TRBD1. There are 14 residues in the CDR3. The germline V gene encodes CDR1 SGHKS and CDR2 YYEKEE (reference sequence). J lost 5 bases, V lost 4 bases, and 7 bases had no gene match. The CDR3 region has the DNA TGTGCCAGCAGCCAAAGACAGGGGTTGGAGACCCAGTACTTC. Its protein is CASSQRQGLETQYF.

The V gene is TRBV7-9, the J gene TRBJ2-7; D is perhaps TRBD1 (6 bases). Germline CDR1 reads SEHNR; CDR2 reads FQNEAQ (reference sequence). This CDR3 is 18 amino acids long. Trimming stripped 1 base from V and 5 bases from J, with 24 bases between. The CDR3 coding sequence is TGTGCCAGCAGCTTAGGTTGGGCTTCCGAGGGGACAAACGACGAGCAGTACTTC. This sequence encodes CASSLGWASEGTNDEQYF. Full variable domain (outside the CDR3, taken from reference TRBV7-9 and TRBJ2-7): DTGVSQNPRHKITKRGQNVTFRCDPISEHNRLYWYRQTLGQGPEFLTYFQNEAQLEKSRLLSDRFSAERPKGSFSTLEIQRTEQGDSAMYLCASSLGWASEGTNDEQYFGPGTRLTVT.

The chain carries TRBV14 and TRBJ2-5, with 7 bases fitting TRBD1. The CDR3 is 15 residues long. CDR1 and CDR2 (germline): SGHDN, FVKESK. V was pared by 5 bases and J by 0 bases, with 6 bases of the junction left unmatched. CDR3 loop: CASSIGTEYQETQYF. In DNA form, the CDR3 reads TGTGCCAGCAGCATAGGGACAGAGTACCAAGAGACCCAGTACTTC.

This clonotype was observed once. This sequence joins TRBV4-1 and TRBJ1-2, with D hard to call. This CDR3 contains 15 residues. Germline loops: CDR1 MGHRA, CDR2 YSYEKL. Between the trimmed V and J ends, which lost 2 bases and 1 base, there was a span of 11 bases. The CDR3 nucleotides read TGCGCCAGCAGCCAAAGTCCCAGTATTAACTATGGCTACACCTTC. It yields the protein CASSQSPSINYGYTF.

This clonotype showed up just a few times. The chain couples TRBV12-3 or TRBV12-4 to TRBJ1-2; D might be TRBD1 (6 bases). This CDR3 is built from 15 residues. V lost 3 bases, J lost 3 bases, and 14 bases lay in between. CDR3 region: CASSFDRPSDYGYTF. The DNA for the CDR3 is TGTGCCAGCAGTTTTGACAGGCCCTCCGACTATGGCTACACCTTC.

This chain links TRBV11-2 with TRBJ2-5, with D unresolved. The germline V gene has CDR1 SGHAT and CDR2 FQNNGV. The length of the CDR3 is 15 residues. V dropped 1 base and J dropped 4 bases, with 13 bases sitting between them. CDR3 protein: CASSLAEHSRETQYF. CDR3 coding DNA: TGTGCCAGCAGCTTAGCGGAGCACAGTAGAGAGACCCAGTACTTC.

The V and J genes are TRBV4-1 and TRBJ2-7; TRBD1 matches at 7 bases. From germline, CDR1 is MGHRA and CDR2 YSYEKL. The junction had 2 bases not matched to a gene; V was cut back by 0 bases and J by 3 bases. The CDR3 runs 14 residues. CDR3 coding DNA: TGCGCCAGCAGCCAAGAGTCAGGGGGCTACGAGCAGTACTTC. Amino acid sequence: CASSQESGGYEQYF.